The present TCR beta chain was sequenced within a study of T cell changes during pregnancy in multiple sclerosis. The assay was immunoSEQ multiplex PCR, and TCRdb's table has in-frame clones only and misses some. This sample yields tens of thousands of clones, of which about 94% are seen a single time; approximately 0.71% belongs to the top ten. Germline trimming cut 0 bases from V and 1 base from J; bases unmatched to any gene: 3. There are 15 residues in the CDR3. Germline V gives CDR1 MNHEY, CDR2 SVGAGI. The J gene is TRBJ2-7, the V gene TRBV6-5, with 7 positions matching TRBD1. Material: peripheral blood, obtained in the second trimester of pregnancy. The TCR originated in a female donor in good health, enrolled as a control in a pregnancy study. The CDR3 DNA sequence: TGTGCCAGCAGTTACTCCTGGGACAGATCCTACGAGCAGTACTTC. Protein sequence: CASSYSWDRSYEQYF.